A selection of T cell receptor beta chains follows, all from one sample in a study of Ad26.COV2.S vaccination and SARS-CoV-2 variants. Produced via immunoSEQ multiplex PCR; TCRdb's table is partial and in-frame only. The data show hundreds of thousands of clones, with 70% to 90% seen just once and about 3.3% held by the top ten. Sequencing was performed on peripheral blood, taken in a trial of Ad26.COV2.S vaccine versus placebo. The source of these receptors is a person aged 18-60 years who received the Ad26.COV2.S COVID-19 vaccine or a placebo. Both conserved end residues are part of each CDR3. Each record gives: clone size, D gene, J gene, V gene, CDR3 protein, CDR3 DNA. A D gene is named only where the DNA matches it firmly. Clone size is given for some rows only: seen once, a few or many times, or a class if the clone is expanded.

-	-	TRBJ2-5	TRBV11-2	CASSGGAGYQETQYF	TGTGCCAGCAGCGGAGGAGCAGGTTACCAAGAGACCCAGTACTTC
-	-	TRBJ1-2	TRBV4-3	CASSPGGMWNYGYTF	TGCGCCAGCAGCCCGGGGGGGATGTGGAACTATGGCTACACCTTC
-	TRBD1	TRBJ1-1	TRBV2	CASSAQGAGEAFF	TGTGCCAGCAGTGCACAGGGGGCGGGTGAAGCTTTCTTT
-	TRBD1	TRBJ1-2	TRBV3-1/TRBV3-2	CASSHQTGDHGYTF	TGTGCCAGCAGCCACCAGACAGGGGATCATGGCTACACCTTC
-	-	TRBJ1-2	TRBV19	CASIPSLEGYYGYTF	TGTGCCAGTATTCCCTCACTTGAGGGGTACTATGGCTACACCTTC
-	TRBD1	TRBJ2-7	TRBV5-1	CASSLSDRVVYEQYF	TGCGCCAGCAGCTTGTCCGACAGGGTTGTCTACGAGCAGTACTTC
few	-	TRBJ2-6	TRBV5-6	CASSFPSGANVLTF	TGTGCCAGCAGCTTCCCTTCTGGGGCCAACGTCCTGACTTTC
-	-	TRBJ2-7	TRBV28	CASSPPSGGRAYEQYF	TGTGCCAGCAGTCCACCTTCCGGAGGTAGGGCTTACGAGCAGTACTTC
-	-	TRBJ2-2	TRBV25-1	CASKKGEGSDTGELFF	TGTGCCAGCAAAAAAGGTGAGGGCTCGGACACCGGGGAGCTGTTTTTT
-	-	TRBJ1-3	TRBV24-1	CATSDFQPQNPSGNTIYF	TGTGCCACCAGTGATTTCCAGCCGCAGAATCCCTCTGGAAACACCATATATTTT
-	-	TRBJ2-7	TRBV6-5	CASSPSGLEQYF	TGTGCCAGCAGTCCCAGTGGGCTCGAGCAGTACTTC
-	-	TRBJ1-3	TRBV6-2/TRBV6-3	CASSYGGTGNTIYF	TGTGCCAGCAGTTACGGGGGGACTGGAAACACCATATATTTT
-	-	TRBJ2-3	TRBV27	CASSFLTGKHTDTQYF	TGTGCCAGCAGTTTCCTGACTGGAAAACACACAGATACGCAGTATTTT
once	TRBD2	TRBJ2-1	TRBV2	CASSEGLADYNEQFF	TGTGCCAGCAGCGAGGGACTAGCGGATTACAATGAGCAGTTCTTC
-	-	TRBJ1-4	TRBV12-3/TRBV12-4	CASSLFEKLFF	TGTGCCAGCAGTTTATTTGAAAAACTGTTTTTT
-	TRBD1	TRBJ1-2	TRBV5-8	CASSYGTGAPGYTF	TGTGCCAGCAGCTATGGGACAGGGGCCCCTGGCTACACCTTC
few	-	TRBJ1-6	TRBV3-1/TRBV3-2	CASSQGLGARSAPLHF	TGTGCCAGCAGCCAAGGTCTAGGGGCACGTTCTGCACCCCTCCACTTT
few	-	TRBJ2-2	TRBV7-8	CASSLDVGTGELFF	TGTGCCAGCAGCTTAGACGTGGGGACCGGGGAGCTGTTTTTT
-	-	TRBJ2-3	TRBV9	CASSVVGGATDTQYF	TGTGCCAGCAGCGTAGTGGGGGGGGCCACAGATACGCAGTATTTT
-	-	TRBJ2-2	TRBV9	CASSGGAGTGELFF	TGTGCCAGCAGCGGGGGTGCAGGCACCGGGGAGCTGTTTTTT
-	TRBD1	TRBJ1-1	TRBV5-1	CASIKSPTGSLTEAFF	TGCGCCAGCATAAAAAGTCCGACAGGGAGTTTAACTGAAGCTTTCTTT
-	-	TRBJ2-2	TRBV3-1/TRBV3-2	CASSQEGKGAGYTGELFF	TGTGCCAGCAGCCAAGAAGGGAAGGGAGCCGGGTACACCGGGGAGCTGTTTTTT
-	TRBD1	TRBJ2-5	TRBV4-3	CASSQDKWTGSETQYF	TGCGCCAGCAGCCAAGATAAGTGGACAGGGAGTGAGACCCAGTACTTC
few	TRBD1	TRBJ2-5	TRBV5-4	CASSLNSGTGGRETQYF	TGTGCCAGCAGTCTGAACTCCGGGACAGGGGGCCGGGAGACCCAGTACTTC
-	-	TRBJ2-3	TRBV29-1	CSAPVDTYSTDTQYF	TGCAGCGCACCCGTGGACACATATAGCACAGATACGCAGTATTTT
-	-	TRBJ2-7	TRBV28	CASSSPLVWGPVYEQYF	TGTGCCAGCAGTTCACCCCTTGTGTGGGGCCCAGTCTACGAGCAGTACTTC
-	TRBD1	TRBJ2-2	TRBV5-5	CASSWGPTGDTGELFF	TGTGCCAGCAGCTGGGGGCCAACAGGGGACACCGGGGAGCTGTTTTTT
-	TRBD1	TRBJ2-7	TRBV11-3	CASSFGTGVYEQYF	TGTGCCAGCAGCTTCGGGACAGGGGTGTACGAGCAGTACTTC
-	TRBD2	TRBJ2-3	TRBV5-1	CASSLRDYIARDTQYF	TGCGCCAGCAGCTTGCGGGACTACATTGCGAGAGATACGCAGTATTTT
-	TRBD2	TRBJ2-1	TRBV13	CASSTSGRRGEQFF	TGTGCCAGCAGCACTAGCGGGAGGCGGGGTGAGCAGTTCTTC
-	-	TRBJ2-5	TRBV7-9	CASSPGGRETQYF	TGTGCCAGCAGCCCAGGGGGGAGAGAGACCCAGTACTTC
-	TRBD1	TRBJ2-5	TRBV19	CASSMWQGDETQYF	TGTGCCAGTAGTATGTGGCAGGGGGACGAGACCCAGTACTTC
-	-	TRBJ1-3	TRBV29-1	CSVVRDSGNTIYF	TGCAGCGTTGTCAGAGACTCTGGAAACACCATATATTTT
-	-	TRBJ1-6	TRBV9	CASSLTLNSPLHF	TGTGCCAGCAGCCTCACCCTAAATTCACCCCTCCACTTT
-	-	TRBJ2-7	TRBV7-8	CASSIRPPGPSSYEQYF	TGTGCCAGCAGCATTCGTCCTCCCGGGCCGAGCTCCTACGAGCAGTACTTC
-	TRBD2	TRBJ2-1	TRBV6-2/TRBV6-3	CASSYKREGYNEQFF	TGTGCCAGCAGTTACAAGCGGGAGGGCTACAATGAGCAGTTCTTC
-	TRBD1	TRBJ2-1	TRBV2	CASSETAGQGEQFF	TGTGCCAGCAGTGAAACGGCGGGACAGGGTGAGCAGTTCTTC
few	-	TRBJ1-2	TRBV4-1	CASSQAAGGYTF	TGCGCCAGCAGCCAAGCGGCGGGGGGCTACACCTTC
-	-	TRBJ2-5	TRBV7-9	CASSLEGGVKTQYF	TGTGCCAGCAGCTTAGAGGGCGGGGTGAAGACCCAGTACTTC
-	TRBD1	TRBJ1-2	TRBV3-1/TRBV3-2	CATLQGGRGYTF	TGTGCCACACTACAGGGGGGACGTGGCTACACCTTC
-	-	TRBJ2-5	TRBV5-1	CASSLGIPRGQETQYF	TGCGCCAGCAGCTTGGGGATCCCTAGGGGACAAGAGACCCAGTACTTC
-	-	TRBJ1-2	TRBV20-1	CSARTVGYTF	TGCAGTGCAAGGACAGTAGGCTACACCTTC
once	-	TRBJ1-1	TRBV7-2	CASSLWEQALNTEAFF	TGTGCCAGCAGCTTATGGGAACAGGCGCTGAACACTGAAGCTTTCTTT
-	-	TRBJ2-6	TRBV5-6	CASSLRRTGANVLTF	TGTGCCAGCAGCTTGAGGCGGACCGGGGCCAACGTCCTGACTTTC
-	-	TRBJ1-1	TRBV28	CASSLRYTEAFF	TGTGCCAGCAGTTTAAGGTACACTGAAGCTTTCTTT
-	TRBD1	TRBJ1-4	TRBV19	CASTWDRDNEKLFF	TGTGCCAGTACCTGGGACAGGGATAATGAAAAACTGTTTTTT
few	-	TRBJ2-4	TRBV15	CATSRAGRREDIQYF	TGTGCCACCAGCAGAGCGGGTAGACGAGAGGACATTCAGTACTTC
-	-	TRBJ2-1	TRBV20-1	CSASPEGVTGEQFF	TGCAGTGCTAGTCCGGAGGGGGTCACGGGTGAGCAGTTCTTC
-	-	TRBJ1-6	TRBV6-5	CASKLRGNSPLHF	TGTGCCAGCAAACTAAGGGGGAATTCACCCCTCCACTTT
-	-	TRBJ2-2	TRBV20-1	CSASDRAGSRGTGELFF	TGCAGTGCTAGTGACCGAGCGGGGTCCAGGGGGACCGGGGAGCTGTTTTTT
once	TRBD1	TRBJ1-5	TRBV30	CAWDPGQGQRQPQHF	TGTGCCTGGGACCCGGGACAGGGGCAACGGCAGCCCCAGCATTTT
-	TRBD2	TRBJ2-2	TRBV5-1	CASSDSGGNTGELFF	TGCGCCAGCAGCGATAGCGGGGGTAACACCGGGGAGCTGTTTTTT
-	TRBD2	TRBJ2-3	TRBV7-2	CASSSLAGVTDTQYF	TGTGCCAGCAGCTCACTAGCGGGGGTAACAGATACGCAGTATTTT
-	-	TRBJ2-5	TRBV18	CASSPFDGTKETQYF	TGTGCCAGCTCACCATTTGACGGGACAAAAGAGACCCAGTACTTC